Following are 5 T cell receptor beta chains from one sample sequenced in a study of blood T cell repertoires in COVID-19. Method: immunoSEQ multiplex PCR; TCRdb's copy keeps in-frame clones and lacks some. This sample has approximately 210,000 clones, with roughly 81% found just once. Sequenced material: peripheral blood. The receptors come from a woman between 65 and 79 years old with active or convalescent COVID-19.

The genes are TRBV7-3 and TRBJ2-7; TRBD1 might be the D (6 bases). The V and J ends lost 5 bases and 3 bases respectively, with 14 bases between them. Germline V gene data show CDR1 as SGHTA and CDR2 as FQGTGA. The CDR3 length is 14 residues. The CDR3, as DNA: TGTGCCAGCAGCCTAGGGGGTGGAGGCTACGAGCAGTACTTC. Translating it yields CASSLGGGGYEQYF.

This clone was seen more than once but under ten times. The chain combines TRBV19 with TRBJ1-5; 7 bases are shared with TRBD1. Germline-derived CDR1 and CDR2 are LNHDA and SQIVND (reference sequence). J lost 2 bases, V lost 3 bases, and 4 bases had no gene match. The CDR3 has 15 amino acids. CDR3 region: CASSMRQGGNQPQHF. CDR3 coding DNA: TGTGCCAGTAGTATGCGGCAGGGGGGCAATCAGCCCCAGCATTTT.

The genes are TRBV5-6 and TRBJ1-2; TRBD1 agrees at 7 bases. V was pared by 7 bases and J by 2 bases, with 14 bases of the junction left unmatched. The CDR3 covers 16 residues. Germline CDR1 and CDR2: SGHDT and YYEEEE. This CDR3 is CASLYLDGTVNYGYTF. CDR3 DNA: TGTGCCAGCCTCTATCTGGACGGGACAGTCAACTATGGCTACACCTTC.

The V call is TRBV13, the J call TRBJ2-1; D gene uncertain. The V and J ends lost 7 bases and 3 bases respectively, with 10 bases between them. The CDR3 has 13 amino acids. From germline, CDR1 is PRHDT and CDR2 FYEKMQ (reference sequence). In nucleotides, the CDR3 is TGTGCCAGCAAAGGCCAGGACTACAATGAGCAGTTCTTC. It specifies CASKGQDYNEQFF.

The chain uses TRBV30 and TRBJ2-7, with a possible D match to TRBD1 (5 bases). V was trimmed by 2 bases and J by 1 base, leaving 9 bases between them. The CDR3 runs 13 residues. The V gene's germline CDR1 is GTSNPN and CDR2 SVGIG (reference sequence). The CDR3 DNA reads TGTGCCTGGAGTAATGGACAATCCTACGAGCAGTACTTC. Its protein product is CAWSNGQSYEQYF.